This is a list of T cell receptor beta chains from one sample in a study of blood T cell repertoires in COVID-19. Sequencing used immunoSEQ multiplex PCR; TCRdb keeps in-frame clones, though not all of them. In the table there are fewer than 110,000 clones, over 75% of which are singletons. The sample was peripheral blood. Source of these receptors: a woman under 40 with acute or convalescent COVID-19. CDR3s leave out the opening cysteine and the closing phenylalanine or tryptophan. Only part of the rows carry a size: once, few, many, or a class if the clone is expanded.

CDR3	V	size	J
ASQFPGAKNIQY	TRBV2	.	TRBJ2-4
ASRIGLTNEKLF	TRBV6-5	few	TRBJ1-4
ASSPLAGGYNEQF	TRBV4-1	.	TRBJ2-1
ASSFVGGDYEQY	TRBV28	.	TRBJ2-7
ASVPGQGGSGYT	TRBV12-5	.	TRBJ1-2
ASRDRSNTGELF	TRBV6-6	.	TRBJ2-2
ASSDTGGAGTDTQY	TRBV10-1	.	TRBJ2-3
ASSFRDRGLALAYEQY	TRBV27	.	TRBJ2-7
ASSQDAGTGGYEQY	TRBV4-1	.	TRBJ2-7
AAGQGDEQY	TRBV25-1	.	TRBJ2-7
ASSQSDRGDTGELF	TRBV4-2	few	TRBJ2-2
ASSRLGTGGEAF	TRBV28	.	TRBJ1-1
ASTPGAGTHSGNTIY	TRBV3-1/TRBV3-2	.	TRBJ1-3
ASSLASGAFEQY	TRBV28	.	TRBJ2-7
ASSPRTGLNTEAF	TRBV7-6	few	TRBJ1-1
ASSLRGSDSPLH	TRBV18	once	TRBJ1-6
ASALGTRGNTIY	TRBV11-2	.	TRBJ1-3
ASSLRGGNTEAF	TRBV5-8	.	TRBJ1-1
ASRTYRLPNYGYT	TRBV5-6	.	TRBJ1-2
ASSLWPGQTYEQY	TRBV27	.	TRBJ2-7
ASSLGQGDGYT	TRBV19	.	TRBJ1-2
ASSYRAISSGNTIY	TRBV7-2	.	TRBJ1-3
ASSPIAGGPLDTQY	TRBV5-1	.	TRBJ2-3
ASSSRRGTGREDGYT	TRBV5-1	few	TRBJ1-2
ASSGDPSVGVGAF	TRBV25-1	.	TRBJ1-1
ASSLLASRDQPQH	TRBV27	.	TRBJ1-5
AISDPDRGSNQPQH	TRBV10-3	.	TRBJ1-5
AISEGTGYEQY	TRBV10-3	.	TRBJ2-7
ASRYRTAGFYGYT	TRBV5-6	.	TRBJ1-2
ASSSRDRGNYGYT	TRBV11-1	.	TRBJ1-2
ASSVGQTFNYGYT	TRBV9	.	TRBJ1-2
ASSTNTGELF	TRBV10-1	.	TRBJ2-2
ASSSTGDGSPLH	TRBV9	.	TRBJ1-6
ATSRDPGSFGPKAYNSPLH	TRBV15	.	TRBJ1-6
ASRRSSFWCGGTMIYNEQF	TRBV12-2	few	TRBJ2-1
ASRRGQAKPEAF	TRBV7-9	.	TRBJ1-1
ASRDGSSYEQY	TRBV7-9	.	TRBJ2-7
ATSEGTSGGADDTQY	TRBV24-1	.	TRBJ2-3
AISPTSPNEQF	TRBV10-3	.	TRBJ2-1
ASCRRDRGLNEQF	TRBV19	once	TRBJ2-1
ASAGQGTEKLF	TRBV28	once	TRBJ1-4
ASSLQGGEQY	TRBV28	.	TRBJ2-7
ASSIQGTGGYGYT	TRBV19	.	TRBJ1-2
ASSLLRGQPQH	TRBV28	.	TRBJ1-5
ASSPRGAGYNEQF	TRBV7-3	once	TRBJ2-1
ASTTPEGNTEAF	TRBV5-6	once	TRBJ1-1
ASSLSTGAWVPYEQY	TRBV7-2	.	TRBJ2-7
ASTRDSTDTQY	TRBV28	.	TRBJ2-3
SVEGGRGTDEQY	TRBV29-1	.	TRBJ2-7
ASSLVSNYGYT	TRBV7-2	.	TRBJ1-2